Shown below are 30 T cell receptor beta chains from a single sample sequenced in a study of cytomegalovirus exposure and HLA in healthy donors. This table comes from immunoSEQ multiplex PCR, and its TCRdb copy is limited to in-frame clones, with some not included. The sample contains 130,000 to 150,000 clones, 87% of which appear only once. Input material: PBMCs. The receptor source for this set is a man in his late teens or twenties in good health and CMV-seropositive.

The V gene is TRBV13, the J gene TRBJ2-3, with a tentative D call TRBD2 (5 bases). V was pared by 1 base and J by 6 bases, with 11 bases between. In germline, CDR1 is PRHDT, CDR2 FYEKMQ (reference sequence). The CDR3 spans 14 residues. The CDR3 protein is CASSLASPGDTQYF. The CDR3 DNA reads TGTGCCAGCAGCTTAGCCTCTCCGGGGGATACGCAGTATTTT.

This clone was picked up one time. The rearrangement uses TRBV5-1 and TRBJ2-5; no clear D. Germline assignment: CDR1 SGHRS and CDR2 YFSETQ. The CDR3 is 13 residues long. Trimming removed 0 bases from V and 3 bases from J, with 6 bases in between. DNA of the CDR3: TGCGCCAGCAGCTTGGAGAGGAAAGAGACCCAGTACTTC. This translates into CASSLERKETQYF.

The chain couples TRBV5-4 to TRBJ2-7, with 7 nucleotides matching TRBD1. Germline V gene data show CDR1 as SGHNT and CDR2 as YYREEE (reference sequence). Germline trimming cut 5 bases from V and 2 bases from J; bases unmatched to any gene: 7. The CDR3 has 14 amino acids. This CDR3 is CASSFGTAAYEQYF. As DNA, the CDR3 is TGTGCCAGCAGTTTCGGGACAGCAGCCTACGAGCAGTACTTC.

The J gene is TRBJ1-1, the V gene TRBV12-5, with D perhaps TRBD1 (6 bases). V gave up 0 bases and J gave up 1 base, with 12 bases separating them. Germline V gene data show CDR1 as LGHNT and CDR2 as FRNRAP. This CDR3 contains 16 residues. This CDR3 is CASGLVQGGSNTEAFF. In nucleotides, the CDR3 is TGTGCTAGTGGTTTGGTACAGGGCGGCTCGAACACTGAAGCTTTCTTT.

The V call is TRBV10-3, the J call TRBJ2-3; 8 bases map to TRBD2. J lost 11 bases, V lost 11 bases, and 18 bases had no gene match. Germline CDR1 ENHRY, CDR2 SYGVKD. CDR3 size: 14 residues. The DNA of the CDR3 is TGTGCCGTTTGGGTTGGCCTTTTGACTAGCGTGCAGTATTTT. Translation gives CAVWVGLLTSVQYF.

V gene TRBV28 combines with J gene TRBJ2-2; unclear D gene. Germline V CDR1 and CDR2: MDHEN, SYDVKM. V was trimmed by 4 bases and J by 4 bases, leaving 4 bases between them. The CDR3 loop spans 12 amino acids. CDR3 loop: CASSSFTGELFF. CDR3 nucleotide sequence: TGTGCCAGCAGTTCATTCACCGGGGAGCTGTTTTTT. The full variable domain, its missing parts supplied by reference TRBV28 and TRBJ2-2, is DVKVTQSSRYLVKRTGEKVFLECVQDMDHENMFWYRQDPGLGLRLIYFSYDVKMKEKGDIPEGYSVSREKKERFSLILESASTNQTSMYLCASSSFTGELFFGEGSRLTVL.

The chain uses TRBV12-5 and TRBJ2-3, with D possibly matching TRBD2 (6 bases). Trimming pared 3 bases from V and 8 bases from J, leaving 15 bases between. Germline V gene lookup returns CDR1 LGHNT and CDR2 FRNRAP. The CDR3 is 14 amino acids. The CDR3: CASGFAETSSTQYF. CDR3 in DNA: TGTGCTAGTGGTTTCGCCGAGACTAGTTCTACGCAGTATTTT.

CDR3 in DNA: TGTGCCAGCAGCTTGGAGGGGGCGCGCACTGAAGCTTTCTTT. Residues: CASSLEGARTEAFF. The genes are TRBV5-4 and TRBJ1-1, with 7 bases fitting TRBD1. After removal of 0 bases from V and 4 bases from J, the junction contained 3 bases not matched to a gene. This CDR3 region has 14 residues. CDR1 SGHNT and CDR2 YYREEE come from the germline V gene (reference sequence).

The chain combines TRBV13 with TRBJ2-3; no firm D call. The germline CDR1 and CDR2 sequences are PRHDT and FYEKMQ (reference sequence). Between the trimmed V and J ends, which lost 3 bases and 0 bases, there was a span of 10 bases. The CDR3 is 15 amino acids. The CDR3 loop is CASSLGPTSTDTQYF. Here the CDR3 DNA reads TGTGCCAGCAGCTTGGGCCCCACTAGCACAGATACGCAGTATTTT.

V usage is TRBV27 and J usage is TRBJ2-1; 9 nucleotides match TRBD2. Germline V CDR1 and CDR2: MNHEY, SMNVEV (reference sequence). This CDR3 has 13 amino acids. The J segment lost 7 bases and the V segment lost 11 bases, leaving 9 bases of the junction unmatched. The CDR3 DNA is TGTGCCGCGGCAGGGACTAGCATAAATGAGCAGTTCTTC. It encodes CAAAGTSINEQFF.

V is TRBV5-1 and J is TRBJ1-4, with D possibly matching TRBD1 (5 bases). Germline V gene sequence: CDR1 SGHRS, CDR2 YFSETQ. This CDR3 is built from 15 residues. The germline V and J ends were trimmed by 0 bases and 7 bases, with 13 bases remaining between them. The CDR3 bases are TGCGCCAGCAGCTTGGCCTCCGCAGGGTTTGAAAAACTGTTTTTT. Translating it yields CASSLASAGFEKLFF.

The J gene is TRBJ1-1, the V gene TRBV2, with 8 positions matching TRBD1. The CDR3 is 12 residues long. Germline loops: CDR1 SNHLY, CDR2 FYNNEI. J gave up 10 bases and V 5 bases, and 6 bases lay outside the gene matches. CDR3 region: CASSQGAAGAFF. The CDR3 DNA reads TGTGCCAGCAGTCAGGGGGCGGCGGGAGCTTTCTTT.

This chain connects TRBV2 to TRBJ1-4; perhaps TRBD1 as D (6 bases). V lost 6 bases and J lost 7, with 12 bases in between. This CDR3 has 13 residues. The germline gives CDR1 SNHLY, CDR2 FYNNEI. The CDR3: CASSAGVVEKLFF. In DNA, the CDR3 is TGTGCCAGCAGCGCAGGGGTTGTTGAAAAACTGTTTTTT.

The chain couples TRBV29-1 to TRBJ2-1; 7 bases fit TRBD2. CDR1 and CDR2 (germline): SQVTM, ANQGSEA. J was trimmed by 4 bases and V by 5 bases; bases with no gene match: 14. This CDR3 contains 16 residues. CDR3 in amino acids: CSVTPGGSYPYNEQFF. In DNA, the CDR3 is TGCAGCGTTACTCCGGGCGGGAGCTATCCTTACAATGAGCAGTTCTTC.

This chain links TRBV5-6 with TRBJ2-7; D is unclear. CDR3 length equals 13 residues. The ends were cut back, 4 bases at V and 4 bases at J, with 12 bases in the middle. CDR1 SGHDT and CDR2 YYEEEE come from the germline V gene. The CDR3 sequence: CASSIKTPYEQYF. DNA of the CDR3: TGTGCCAGCAGCATTAAGACACCATACGAGCAGTACTTC. Looking up the rest from reference TRBV5-6 and TRBJ2-7 gives the full variable domain: DAGVTQSPTHLIKTRGQQVTLRCSPKSGHDTVSWYQQALGQGPQFIFQYYEEEERQRGNFPDRFSGHQFPNYSSELNVNALLLGDSALYLCASSIKTPYEQYFGPGTRLTVT.

The genes are TRBV6-5 and TRBJ1-1, with D perhaps matching TRBD1 (6 bases). The germline CDR1 and CDR2 sequences are MNHEY and SVGAGI. This CDR3 is built from 13 residues. V lost 5 bases, J lost 1 base, and 8 bases lay in between. The CDR3 DNA sequence: TGTGCCAGCAGTCAGGGACAGAACACTGAAGCTTTCTTT. Protein: CASSQGQNTEAFF.

The chain combines TRBV30 with TRBJ1-2; possibly TRBD1 for D (6 bases). The ends were cut back, 0 bases at V and 4 bases at J, with 12 bases in the middle. Germline V gene lookup returns CDR1 GTSNPN and CDR2 SVGIG (reference sequence). This CDR3 contains 14 residues. The CDR3 sequence is CAWSVHRAGYGYTF. The CDR3 nucleotides read TGTGCCTGGAGTGTACACAGGGCGGGCTATGGCTACACCTTC. The variable domain in full, with the rest retrieved from reference TRBV30 and TRBJ1-2, is SQTIHQWPATLVQPVGSPLSLECTVEGTSNPNLYWYRQAAGRGLQLLFYSVGIGQISSEVPQNLSASRPQDRQFILSSKKLLLSDSGFYLCAWSVHRAGYGYTFGSGTRLTVV.

The chain has TRBV6-5 and TRBJ1-6; D not resolved. There are 16 residues in the CDR3. Deletions cut 3 bases from V and 0 bases from J, with 9 bases between. Germline CDR1 reads MNHEY; CDR2 reads SVGAGI. CDR3 nucleotides: TGTGCCAGCAGTTATCAAGGGAGCTCCTATAATTCACCCCTCCACTTT. Translation gives CASSYQGSSYNSPLHF.

The rearrangement links TRBV4-1 to TRBJ2-7; 12 bases match TRBD2. CDR1 MGHRA and CDR2 YSYEKL come from the germline V gene. The CDR3 runs to 15 residues. J lost 4 bases, V lost 8 bases, and 9 bases had no gene match. In nucleotides, the CDR3 is TGCGCCAGCCGGACTAGCGGGATAGACGTGTACGAGCAGTACTTC. It yields the protein CASRTSGIDVYEQYF.

The rearrangement uses TRBV5-1 and TRBJ2-1; 8 nucleotides line up with TRBD2. The V gene end was trimmed by 5 bases and the J gene end by 6 bases; junction bases not matched to a gene: 10. The CDR3 covers 15 residues. Germline V lookup: CDR1 SGHRS, CDR2 YFSETQ. Here the CDR3 reads CASSKIIGTSNEQFF. CDR3 sequence (DNA): TGCGCCAGCAGTAAAATCATCGGGACTAGCAATGAGCAGTTCTTC.

The chain has TRBV10-1 and TRBJ2-5; no clear D. From germline, CDR1 is WNHNN and CDR2 SYGVQD (reference sequence). The CDR3 runs 13 residues. V was trimmed by 4 bases and J by 1 base, leaving 7 bases between them. The CDR3 DNA follows: TGCGCCAGCAGTGGGGCGTCCCAAGAGACCCAGTACTTC. Translated, it gives CASSGASQETQYF.

The chain uses TRBV6-1 and TRBJ1-5; the D gene is possibly TRBD1 (5 bases). The CDR3 has 12 residues. Germline values: CDR1 MNHNS, CDR2 SASEGT. Trimming removed 8 bases at V and 5 bases at J, with 10 bases between. This CDR3 reads CASGRGDQPQHF. Written as DNA, the CDR3 is TGTGCCAGCGGGCGGGGGGATCAGCCCCAGCATTTT.

V usage is TRBV6-5 and J usage is TRBJ2-3; TRBD1 aligns across 10 bases. The germline gives CDR1 MNHEY, CDR2 SVGAGI. V was clipped by 2 bases and J by 8 bases; unmatched bases: 4. The length of the CDR3 is 14 residues. In DNA form, the CDR3 reads TGTGCCAGCAGTTACGGAGGGGACAGGGGTACGCAGTATTTT. This translates into CASSYGGDRGTQYF.

This clone was picked up one time. This sequence joins TRBV6-6 and TRBJ1-1; weak D call: TRBD1 (5 bases). The CDR3 runs 14 residues. V lost 5 bases, J lost 5 bases, and 15 bases lay in between. Germline lookup yields CDR1 MNHNY and CDR2 SVGAGI (reference sequence). DNA for the CDR3: TGTGCCAGCAGTCCTTCCGGGGGAAGGACTGAAGCTTTCTTT. Protein sequence: CASSPSGGRTEAFF.

CDR3 loop: CAISDPGGAGIEKLFF. Written as DNA, the CDR3 is TGTGCCATCAGTGACCCCGGTGGGGCAGGGATCGAAAAACTGTTTTTT. The genes are TRBV10-3 and TRBJ1-4; D may be TRBD1 (5 bases). V was cut by 3 bases and J by 8 bases, with 19 bases left in between. The CDR3 consists of 16 residues. Germline-derived CDR1 and CDR2 are ENHRY and SYGVKD.

The V and J genes are TRBV2 and TRBJ2-7; 8 bases are a match to TRBD1. Germline V gene data show CDR1 as SNHLY and CDR2 as FYNNEI. Losses at the gene ends were 4 bases for V and 3 bases for J; bases not matched to a gene: 8. This CDR3 has 15 residues. Here the CDR3 DNA reads TGTGCCAGCAGTGCCTCCGGGACAGGCCGCTACGAGCAGTACTTC. This gives the protein CASSASGTGRYEQYF.

V is TRBV28 and J is TRBJ1-1, with 8 bases aligning to TRBD1. V shed 9 bases, J shed 11 bases, and the junction held 20 bases outside the gene matches. Germline lookup yields CDR1 MDHEN and CDR2 SYDVKM. CDR3 length equals 15 residues. The CDR3 DNA reads TGTGCCAGTTCTTCGACAGGGGCCCCAATGGTTGGTGCTTTCTTT. Amino acids: CASSSTGAPMVGAFF.

The rearrangement joins TRBV5-4 to TRBJ1-4, with D hard to call. From germline, CDR1 is SGHNT and CDR2 YYREEE (reference sequence). V lost 0 bases and J lost 4, with 7 bases in between. The CDR3 totals 14 residues. The CDR3: CASSLDRGNEKLFF. In DNA, the CDR3 is TGTGCCAGCAGCTTGGACCGGGGTAATGAAAAACTGTTTTTT.

Of note for this clone: At one of its ends the junction is not consistent with the germline gene, which may arise from a read error. The chain employs TRBV6-1 and TRBJ2-1; 7 bases align to TRBD1. The germline V gene has CDR1 MNHNS and CDR2 SASEGT. The CDR3 is made up of 11 amino acids. CDR3 amino acids: CASSSYRGLIF. DNA for the CDR3: TGTGCCAGCAGTTCATACAGGGGATTGATCTTC.

This clone was counted between two and nine times. This chain links TRBV7-2 with TRBJ1-2, with 7 bases aligning to TRBD1. V lost 4 bases and J lost 5; bases outside the gene matches: 13. Germline lookup yields CDR1 SGHTA and CDR2 FQGNSA. The CDR3 covers 16 residues. The DNA of the CDR3 is TGTGCCAGCAGCTCCCGCCCCCGGGACAGTATTTATGGCTACACCTTC. This translates into CASSSRPRDSIYGYTF.